This T cell receptor beta chain was sequenced for a study of post-analysis software for immune sequencing data. Study as a whole: Relapsing-remitting, secondary progressive and progressive-relapsing multiple sclerosis courses were included. Study results and caveats: Controls' normalized Chao1 diversity significantly exceeded that of multiple sclerosis patients. Patients used about five TRBV segments, including TRBV5-6, TRBV5-1 and TRBV20-1, more often than controls.

Germline values: CDR1 MGHDK, CDR2 SYGVNS. CDR3 size: 20 residues. V lost 0 bases and J 0 bases, leaving 21 bases between the germline ends. Turning to this clonotype: The antigen remains unidentified.

Researchers reported that TCR beta cDNA libraries carried unique molecular identifiers. MiXCR, applied by TCRdb to the PCR reads, yields one record per CDR3 protein. Among 700,000 to 900,000 distinct CDR3 sequences listed, 46% were seen once. The V and J genes are TRBV25-1 and TRBJ2-4; D tentatively fits TRBD1 or TRBD2 (6 bases each). Sequenced: blood. The receptor's source is a girl between 10 and 17 years old with multiple sclerosis. Here the CDR3 reads CASSEYGGSSGPLAKNIQYF. CDR3 in DNA: TGTGCCAGCAGTGAATATGGGGGCAGTAGCGGACCCCTAGCCAAAAACATTCAGTACTTC.